This T cell receptor beta chain stems from a study of brain T cells in children with intractable seizures. Study results and caveats: Only CDR3 sequence similarity suggested viral specificity, without known HCMV serostatus. Pre-surgery blood may have been undersampled, hiding some clones.

Time point defined: blood from clinic visit 5 months post-surgery; TSC patient then seizure free. Patients received at least one anti-epileptic drug before surgery. This table comes from immunoSEQ multiplex PCR, and its TCRdb copy is limited to in-frame clones, with some not included. The sample has about 340,000 clones, about 93% seen once. On this clone: Its antigen is unknown.

Deletions cut 5 bases from V and 1 base from J, with 6 bases between. Germline lookup yields CDR1 SGHVS and CDR2 FQNEAQ. This CDR3 is built from 12 residues. The sequences come from peripheral blood, collected about 5 months after surgery. The receptor was isolated from a boy younger than two with tuberous sclerosis and intractable seizures. The genes are TRBV7-8 and TRBJ2-7; D not resolved. In DNA form, the CDR3 reads TGTGCCAGCAGCCTCGGATCCTACGAGCAGTACTTC. Protein: CASSLGSYEQYF.